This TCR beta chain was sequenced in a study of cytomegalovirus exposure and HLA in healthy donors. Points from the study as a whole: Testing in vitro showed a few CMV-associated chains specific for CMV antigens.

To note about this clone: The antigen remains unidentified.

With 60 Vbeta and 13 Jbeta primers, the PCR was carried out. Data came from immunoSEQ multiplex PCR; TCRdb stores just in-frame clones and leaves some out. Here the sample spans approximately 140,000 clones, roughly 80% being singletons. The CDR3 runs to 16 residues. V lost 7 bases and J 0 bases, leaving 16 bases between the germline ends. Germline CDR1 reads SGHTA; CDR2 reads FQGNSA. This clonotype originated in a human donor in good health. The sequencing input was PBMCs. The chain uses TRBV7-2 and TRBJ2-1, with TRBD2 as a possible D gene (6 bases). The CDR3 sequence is CASNGRGKDSYNEQFF. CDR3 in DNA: TGTGCCAGCAACGGGAGAGGTAAAGACTCCTACAATGAGCAGTTCTTC.